This T cell receptor beta chain was documented in a study of cytomegalovirus exposure and HLA in healthy donors. General study points: According to reports, the classifier identified cytomegalovirus status with high specificity and sensitivity. In a later analysis, at a false discovery rate of 0.05, approximately 18,000 TCR beta sequences were associated with HLA alleles.

For this clone: What it binds is unknown.

The primer mix had 60 Vbeta and 13 Jbeta primers. The data were produced by immunoSEQ multiplex PCR, yet TCRdb's version contains in-frame clones alone and is incomplete. There are about 180,000 clones in the sample; 80% to 85% occur only once, and around 0.93% lies in the top ten. Germline-derived CDR1 and CDR2 are LNHNV and YYDKDF (reference sequence). The CDR3 extends over 16 amino acids. V was clipped by 1 base and J by 4 bases, with 13 bases between them. The specimen was PBMCs. The gene calls are TRBV15 and TRBJ2-2; D is possibly TRBD2 (6 bases). This sequence originates from a man aged 25 to 40 in good health and CMV-seronegative. The CDR3 spells CATSRGVGRSTGELFF. DNA for the CDR3: TGTGCCACCAGCAGAGGGGTCGGGAGAAGCACCGGGGAGCTGTTTTTT.